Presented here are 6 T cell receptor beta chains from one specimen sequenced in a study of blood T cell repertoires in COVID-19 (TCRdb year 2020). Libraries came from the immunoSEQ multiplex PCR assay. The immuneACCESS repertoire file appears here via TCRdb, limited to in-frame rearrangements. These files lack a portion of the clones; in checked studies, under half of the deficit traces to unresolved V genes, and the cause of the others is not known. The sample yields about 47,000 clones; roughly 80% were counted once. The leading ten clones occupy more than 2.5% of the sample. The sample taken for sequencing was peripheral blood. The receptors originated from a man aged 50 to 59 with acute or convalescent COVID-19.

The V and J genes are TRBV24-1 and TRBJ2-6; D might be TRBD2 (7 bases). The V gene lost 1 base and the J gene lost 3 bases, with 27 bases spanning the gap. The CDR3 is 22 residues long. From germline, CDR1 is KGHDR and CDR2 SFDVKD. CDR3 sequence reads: CATSDFSGQTLGGGDGANVLTF. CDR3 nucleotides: TGTGCCACCAGTGATTTTTCAGGACAGACTTTGGGAGGGGGAGATGGGGCCAACGTCCTGACTTTC.

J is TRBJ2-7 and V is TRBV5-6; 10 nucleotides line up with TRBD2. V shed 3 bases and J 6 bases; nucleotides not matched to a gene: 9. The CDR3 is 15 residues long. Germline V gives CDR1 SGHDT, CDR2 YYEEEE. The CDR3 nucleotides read TGTGCCAGCAGCTCCGGGACTAGCGTATTGTCCGAGCAGTACTTC. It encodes CASSSGTSVLSEQYF.

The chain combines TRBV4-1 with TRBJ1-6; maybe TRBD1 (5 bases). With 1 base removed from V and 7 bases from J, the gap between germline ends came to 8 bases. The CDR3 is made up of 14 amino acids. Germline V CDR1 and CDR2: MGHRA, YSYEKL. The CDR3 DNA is TGCGCCAGCAGCCAAGCCAGGGCCAATTCACCCCTCCACTTT. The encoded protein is CASSQARANSPLHF.

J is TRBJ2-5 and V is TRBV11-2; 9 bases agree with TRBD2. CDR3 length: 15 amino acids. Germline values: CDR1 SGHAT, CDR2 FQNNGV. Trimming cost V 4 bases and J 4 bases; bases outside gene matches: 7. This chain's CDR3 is CASSYSGGRGETQYF. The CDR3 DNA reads TGTGCCAGCAGCTATAGCGGGGGCAGGGGAGAGACCCAGTACTTC. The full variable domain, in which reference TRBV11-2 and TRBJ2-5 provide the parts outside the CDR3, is EAGVAQSPRYKIIEKRQSVAFWCNPISGHATLYWYQQILGQGPKLLIQFQNNGVVDDSQLPKDRFSAERLKGVDSTLKIQPAKLEDSAVYLCASSYSGGRGETQYFGPGTRLLVL.

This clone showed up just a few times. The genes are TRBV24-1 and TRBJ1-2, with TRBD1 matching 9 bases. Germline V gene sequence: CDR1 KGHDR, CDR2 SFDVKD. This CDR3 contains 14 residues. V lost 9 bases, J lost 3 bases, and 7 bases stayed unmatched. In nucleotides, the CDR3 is TGTGCCACCGCGGGACAGGGAAGATACTATGGCTACACCTTC. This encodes CATAGQGRYYGYTF.

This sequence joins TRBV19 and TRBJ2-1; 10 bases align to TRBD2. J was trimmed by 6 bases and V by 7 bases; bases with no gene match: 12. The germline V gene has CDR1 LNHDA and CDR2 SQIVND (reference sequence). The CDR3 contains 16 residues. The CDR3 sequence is CASNPRGAGGTNEQFF. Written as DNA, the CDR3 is TGTGCCAGTAACCCGCGGGGAGCGGGAGGGACCAATGAGCAGTTCTTC.